Each of the 14 T cell receptor beta chains below was sequenced from the same sample in a study of T cells after yellow fever vaccination. Via MiXCR, TCRdb re-called the 5' RACE reads, giving one row per CDR3 protein. The table lists just under 600,000 distinct CDR3 sequences, approximately 13% of them singletons. The sample was PBMCs, taken on the day of the yellow fever booster vaccination. The receptors come from a man aged 30-40 years who received the YFV17D yellow fever vaccine.

The chain uses TRBV24-1 and TRBJ2-7, with a tentative D call TRBD1 (6 bases). Trimming removed 7 bases at V and 3 bases at J, with 18 bases between. The CDR3 extends over 15 amino acids. Germline loops: CDR1 KGHDR, CDR2 SFDVKD. For the CDR3, the DNA is TGTGCCACCAGCCCTCCCCGGTGGGGGCACTACGAGCAGTACTTC. It encodes CATSPPRWGHYEQYF.

The chain has TRBV6-2 or TRBV6-3 and TRBJ1-2; no firm D call. V dropped 2 bases and J dropped 0 bases, with 7 bases sitting between them. The CDR3 consists of 14 residues. Germline lookup yields CDR1 MNHEY and CDR2 SVGEGT. CDR3 in amino acids: CASSYGGTNYGYTF. Here the CDR3 DNA reads TGTGCCAGCAGTTACGGAGGAACTAACTATGGCTACACCTTC.

The chain has TRBV10-3 and TRBJ2-7; D is unclear. The V and J ends lost 7 bases and 2 bases respectively, with 12 bases between them. Per the germline V gene, CDR1 is ENHRY and CDR2 is SYGVKD. There are 13 residues in the CDR3. The CDR3 DNA reads TGTGCCATCACCCGTGGAGAGGCCTACGAGCAGTACTTC. Translation gives CAITRGEAYEQYF.

The CDR3 DNA is TGCAGGCCAGAGGCAGTCGGGAGCACAGATACGCAGTATTTT. It is translated as CRPEAVGSTDTQYF. The chain links TRBV20-1 to TRBJ2-3; D not certain. Germline loops: CDR1 DFQATT, CDR2 SNEGSKA (reference sequence). The CDR3 extends over 14 amino acids.

This clonotype was observed a few times. J is TRBJ2-1 and V is TRBV5-5, with 8 bases fitting TRBD2. The CDR3 contains 15 residues. Germline loops: CDR1 SGHKS, CDR2 YYEKEE (reference sequence). With 4 bases clipped from V and 9 bases from J, the junction kept 12 bases outside the gene matches. CDR3 DNA: TGTGCCAGCAGCGAGAACAGCGGGAGTGGGGGTGAGCAGTTCTTC. Translation: CASSENSGSGGEQFF.

The rearrangement links TRBV6-1 to TRBJ2-7; 9 bases align to TRBD1. The CDR3 is 15 residues long. J gave up 6 bases and V 5 bases, and 11 bases lay outside the gene matches. Germline V gene data show CDR1 as MNHNS and CDR2 as SASEGT. Written as DNA, the CDR3 is TGTGCCAGCAGTCTCCCCGGGACAGGGTTGGGCGAGCAGTACTTC. This codes for CASSLPGTGLGEQYF.

This clonotype was seen a handful of times. The J gene is TRBJ2-6, the V gene TRBV29-1; D is ambiguous. Per the germline V gene, CDR1 is SQVTM and CDR2 is ANQGSEA. This CDR3 comprises 15 residues. The V end was cut by 4 bases, the J end by 0 bases, with 10 bases between. In DNA, the CDR3 is TGCAGCGTTGGAGAGCTAAACTCTGGGGCCAACGTCCTGACTTTC. Protein product: CSVGELNSGANVLTF.

The V and J genes are TRBV6-1 and TRBJ1-3; 8 bases are shared with TRBD1. Trimming removed 5 bases from V and 6 bases from J; junction bases left unmatched: 9. The germline V gene encodes CDR1 MNHNS and CDR2 SASEGT. CDR3 size: 15 residues. In DNA, the CDR3 is TGTGCCAGCAGTCCCCGGACAGGGTCGTCAAACACCATATATTTT. Translated, it gives CASSPRTGSSNTIYF.

This clonotype was detected only a few times. This rearrangement joins TRBV4-3 to TRBJ2-1; 7 bases align to TRBD2. The CDR3 consists of 17 residues. Per germline, CDR1 LGHNA and CDR2 YSLEER. Unmatched junction bases numbered 8, after V lost 1 base and J lost 2 bases. CDR3 bases: TGCGCCAGCAGCCAAGGGGCACAGCGGGATACCTACAATGAGCAGTTCTTC. Its translation: CASSQGAQRDTYNEQFF.

There are a few counts of this clonotype. The J gene is TRBJ2-1, the V gene TRBV6-2 or TRBV6-3, with 9 bases lining up with TRBD1. The CDR3 sequence is 15 residues long. Looked up from germline, CDR1 is MNHEY and CDR2 is SVGEGT. V was pared by 6 bases and J by 8 bases, with 11 bases of the junction left unmatched. The CDR3 loop is CASRATGTGQHEQFF. The CDR3 DNA reads TGTGCCAGCAGGGCCACCGGGACAGGGCAGCATGAGCAGTTCTTC.

Remarks on this clonotype: At one end, the junction sequence differs from germline, possibly due to a read error. The chain joins TRBV11-2 to TRBJ1-1, with no clear D. The CDR3 loop spans 14 amino acids. From germline, CDR1 is SGHAT and CDR2 FQNNGV. This CDR3 is CASILGQANTEAFF. The CDR3 DNA reads as TGTGCCAGCATCTTAGGGCAGGCAAACACTGAAGCTTTCTTT.

The chain employs TRBV20-1 and TRBJ2-7, with a tentative D call TRBD2 (6 bases). V was shortened by 6 bases and J by 6 bases, with 24 bases between the two germline ends. This CDR3 is 15 amino acids long. CDR1 and CDR2 from the germline V gene are DFQATT and SNEGSKA (reference sequence). CDR3 region: CSARSISGLPTEQYF. In DNA, the CDR3 is TGCAGTGCCAGAAGTATTTCGGGACTTCCTACCGAGCAGTACTTC.

The rearrangement links TRBV5-1 to TRBJ2-5; D unresolved. Trimming left V 7 bases short and J 0 bases short, with 4 bases between. The CDR3 covers 11 residues. Germline lookup yields CDR1 SGHRS and CDR2 YFSETQ. CDR3 loop: CASYDQETQYF. CDR3 nucleotides: TGCGCCAGCTACGACCAAGAGACCCAGTACTTC.

This clonotype was detected many times. J is TRBJ2-5 and V is TRBV6-5; D is tentatively TRBD1 or TRBD2 (5 bases each). CDR1 is MNHEY and CDR2 is SVGAGI in the germline V gene. V gave up 0 bases and J gave up 4 bases, with 9 bases separating them. The CDR3 length is 14 residues. CDR3 sequence (DNA): TGTGCCAGCAGTTACTCGACTGGGGGAGAGACCCAGTACTTC. This sequence encodes CASSYSTGGETQYF.